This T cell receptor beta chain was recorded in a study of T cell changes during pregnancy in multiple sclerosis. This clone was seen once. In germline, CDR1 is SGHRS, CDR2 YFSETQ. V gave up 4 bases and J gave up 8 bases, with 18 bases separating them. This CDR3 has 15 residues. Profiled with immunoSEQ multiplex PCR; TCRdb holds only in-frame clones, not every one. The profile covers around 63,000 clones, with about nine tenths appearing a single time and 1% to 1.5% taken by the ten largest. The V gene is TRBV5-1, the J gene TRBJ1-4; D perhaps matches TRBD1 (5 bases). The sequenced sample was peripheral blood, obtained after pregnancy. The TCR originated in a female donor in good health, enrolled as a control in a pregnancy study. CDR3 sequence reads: CASSPNVGGEEKLFF. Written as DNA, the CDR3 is TGCGCCAGCAGCCCGAACGTGGGGGGAGAAGAAAAACTGTTTTTT.